Listed here are 31 T cell receptor beta chains from one sample, sequenced in a study of cytomegalovirus exposure and HLA in healthy donors. The PCR ran on 60 Vbeta and 13 Jbeta primers. Only in-frame clones appear in the TCRdb table, and some are missing; sequencing was by immunoSEQ multiplex PCR. Here the sample spans more than 95,000 clones, roughly a sixth being singletons. Sequencing input: PBMCs. The receptors were gathered from a female donor in good health and CMV-seropositive.

The V gene is TRBV4-3, the J gene TRBJ2-1; 8 nucleotides line up with TRBD2. In germline, CDR1 is LGHNA, CDR2 YSLEER. J lost 4 bases, V lost 0 bases, and 8 bases had no gene match. This CDR3 spans 17 amino acids. The CDR3 is CASSQDPAGGNYNEQFF. The CDR3 DNA is TGCGCCAGCAGCCAAGATCCGGCGGGAGGAAATTACAATGAGCAGTTCTTC.

This clone was picked up a small number of times. This chain joins TRBV5-6 and TRBJ1-1; D is ambiguous. V dropped 0 bases and J dropped 2 bases, with 11 bases sitting between them. The CDR3 is 15 residues long. Per germline, CDR1 SGHDT and CDR2 YYEEEE. The CDR3 loop is CASSLERFLNTEAFF. In DNA form, the CDR3 reads TGTGCCAGCAGCTTGGAGCGCTTCCTAAACACTGAAGCTTTCTTT.

This clone was found a few times. This chain connects TRBV28 to TRBJ2-3; D not resolved. Germline V CDR1 and CDR2: MDHEN, SYDVKM. V lost 5 bases and J 10 bases, leaving 19 bases between the germline ends. CDR3 length: 14 residues. The CDR3: CASSHNPQQPPQYF. CDR3 nucleotide sequence: TGTGCCAGCAGTCACAATCCCCAACAGCCACCGCAGTATTTT.

This clone has a handful of counts. The chain combines TRBV30 with TRBJ1-6, with D perhaps TRBD1 (6 bases). This CDR3 is 15 amino acids long. In germline, CDR1 is GTSNPN, CDR2 SVGIG (reference sequence). The ends were cut back, 0 bases at V and 7 bases at J, with 13 bases in the middle. For the CDR3, the DNA is TGTGCCTGGAGTGTGGACAGCCTGGGGAATTCACCCCTCCACTTT. Translation gives CAWSVDSLGNSPLHF.

The chain joins TRBV6-7 to TRBJ2-3; 7 bases map to TRBD1. TRBV6-7 is recorded as an ORF, its role being uncertain. Trimming removed 4 bases from V and 2 bases from J; junction bases left unmatched: 6. CDR3 length: 15 residues. The DNA of the CDR3 is TGTGCCAGCAGTTTGCCGGGACAGCTCACAGATACGCAGTATTTT. Amino acids: CASSLPGQLTDTQYF.

This clone has only a few counts. The gene calls are TRBV28 and TRBJ2-1; 8 bases match TRBD1. CDR3 length: 15 residues. The V gene's germline CDR1 is MDHEN and CDR2 SYDVKM. With V trimmed by 7 bases and J by 6 bases, 11 bases remained unmatched. CDR3 protein: CASNRPGQGVNEQFF. The CDR3 DNA reads as TGTGCCAGCAACAGACCTGGACAGGGAGTCAATGAGCAGTTCTTC.

This clone occurred a few times. The CDR3 DNA reads as TGTGCCAGCAGCTTAGGCCTAAAACGGGGGGGCCGTCAAGAGACCCAGTACTTC. The encoded protein is CASSLGLKRGGRQETQYF. The V and J genes are TRBV13 and TRBJ2-5; TRBD2 aligns across 8 bases. The CDR3 has 18 residues. V gave up 0 bases and J gave up 2 bases; unmatched junction bases: 11. The germline V gene encodes CDR1 PRHDT and CDR2 FYEKMQ (reference sequence).

V gene TRBV10-3 combines with J gene TRBJ2-5, with 8 nucleotides matching TRBD2. Looked up from germline, CDR1 is ENHRY and CDR2 is SYGVKD. Trimming cost V 10 bases and J 2 bases; bases outside gene matches: 12. CDR3 length: 15 residues. CDR3 protein: CASGGGPESQETQYF. The CDR3 bases are TGTGCCAGCGGCGGGGGGCCAGAAAGTCAAGAGACCCAGTACTTC.

The V and J genes are TRBV2 and TRBJ2-5; D unclear. V was trimmed by 4 bases and J by 2 bases, leaving 14 bases between them. This CDR3 has 15 amino acids. The germline CDR1 and CDR2 sequences are SNHLY and FYNNEI. The CDR3 sequence: CASSAESADQETQYF. The CDR3, as DNA: TGTGCCAGCAGTGCTGAGTCCGCTGATCAAGAGACCCAGTACTTC.

The V gene is TRBV7-3, the J gene TRBJ2-1, with D perhaps matching TRBD2 (6 bases). The CDR3 length is 14 residues. CDR1 and CDR2 (germline): SGHTA, FQGTGA. The V and J ends lost 4 bases and 6 bases respectively, with 13 bases between them. The CDR3 region is CASSSHRESNEQFF. CDR3 coding DNA: TGTGCCAGCAGCTCACACCGGGAGTCCAATGAGCAGTTCTTC.

The chain couples TRBV5-1 to TRBJ1-1, with D perhaps TRBD1 (5 bases). Trimming removed 5 bases at V and 5 bases at J, with 19 bases between. This CDR3 is 15 amino acids long. Germline V CDR1 and CDR2: SGHRS, YFSETQ. Here the CDR3 reads CASSLATGGGTEAFF. The CDR3 DNA sequence: TGCGCCAGCAGTCTGGCAACGGGGGGAGGTACTGAAGCTTTCTTT.

This clone was detected once. V gene TRBV27 combines with J gene TRBJ1-6; D might be TRBD1 (5 bases). V was pared by 5 bases and J by 5 bases, with 13 bases between. Germline V gene data show CDR1 as MNHEY and CDR2 as SMNVEV (reference sequence). CDR3 size: 15 residues. The DNA of the CDR3 is TGTGCCAGCAGTCCCCCTTTGACAGATAATTCACCCCTCCACTTT. As protein: CASSPPLTDNSPLHF.

This clone has a handful of counts. V is TRBV5-4 and J is TRBJ1-4; 9 bases agree with TRBD1. The trim removed 2 bases at V and 10 bases at J, leaving 6 bases unmatched. The CDR3 length is 14 residues. Germline CDR1 and CDR2: SGHNT and YYREEE (reference sequence). The CDR3 coding sequence is TGTGCCAGCAGCTTAACGCCGGGACAGGGAAAACTGTTTTTT. Its translation: CASSLTPGQGKLFF.

The table lists this clone with a few counts. The chain joins TRBV28 to TRBJ2-5, with D perhaps matching TRBD2 (5 bases). V lost 6 bases, J lost 4 bases, and 12 bases lay in between. Germline V gives CDR1 MDHEN, CDR2 SYDVKM. The CDR3 consists of 13 residues. CDR3 sequence reads: CASSPGGRETQYF. The CDR3 region has the DNA TGTGCCAGCAGCCCAGGTGGGAGAGAGACCCAGTACTTC.

The chain joins TRBV25-1 to TRBJ2-5, with TRBD1 identical over 7 bases. After removal of 6 bases from V and 5 bases from J, the junction contained 9 bases not matched to a gene. Germline-derived CDR1 and CDR2 are MGHDK and SYGVNS. This CDR3 is built from 14 residues. As DNA, the CDR3 is TGTGCCAGCAGCGAGACAGGGCGCAAGGAGACCCAGTACTTC. Encoded protein: CASSETGRKETQYF.

This chain uses TRBV5-1 with TRBJ2-7; 8 positions agree with TRBD2. Germline lookup yields CDR1 SGHRS and CDR2 YFSETQ. With V trimmed by 0 bases and J by 3 bases, 8 bases remained unmatched. The CDR3 length is 16 residues. The CDR3 loop is CASSLEVVSGGYEQYF. The CDR3 DNA reads as TGCGCCAGCAGCTTGGAGGTAGTGAGCGGGGGCTACGAGCAGTACTTC.

This clone was counted only a few times. The rearrangement joins TRBV5-1 to TRBJ2-3; 9 positions agree with TRBD2. The CDR3 sequence is 15 residues long. CDR1 and CDR2 from the germline V gene are SGHRS and YFSETQ. The V and J ends lost 4 bases and 4 bases, in that order; junction bases with no gene match: 7. DNA for the CDR3: TGCGCCAGCAGCCGTAGCGGGAGTGCGGCAGATACGCAGTATTTT. Its translation is CASSRSGSAADTQYF. The entire variable domain, with the rest obtained from reference TRBV5-1 and TRBJ2-3, is as follows: KAGVTQTPRYLIKTRGQQVTLSCSPISGHRSVSWYQQTPGQGLQFLFEYFSETQRNKGNFPGRFSGRQFSNSRSEMNVSTLELGDSALYLCASSRSGSAADTQYFGPGTRLTVL.

The V and J genes are TRBV6-1 and TRBJ1-5; unclear D gene. Trimming shortened V by 3 bases and J by 0 bases, and 12 bases separated the two germline ends. This CDR3 contains 16 residues. In germline, CDR1 is MNHNS, CDR2 SASEGT. This CDR3 reads CASSDRVRNSNQPQHF. The CDR3 nucleotides read TGTGCCAGCAGTGATCGTGTCAGGAATAGCAATCAGCCCCAGCATTTT.

This clone has only a few counts. This sequence joins TRBV4-1 and TRBJ1-5; TRBD1 agrees at 7 bases. With V trimmed by 1 base and J by 2 bases, 5 bases remained unmatched. CDR1 and CDR2 (germline): MGHRA, YSYEKL. The CDR3 runs 16 residues. This CDR3 reads CASSQGQGWGNQPQHF. DNA of the CDR3: TGCGCCAGCAGCCAAGGACAGGGATGGGGCAATCAGCCCCAGCATTTT.

In this sample, this clone turned up a few times. CDR3 sequence reads: CASSLGLAGGNEQFF. The CDR3 DNA is TGTGCCAGCAGCTTAGGACTAGCGGGAGGCAATGAGCAGTTCTTC. V is TRBV7-9 and J is TRBJ2-1; 13 bases map to TRBD2. Germline lookup yields CDR1 SEHNR and CDR2 FQNEAQ (reference sequence). The CDR3 totals 15 residues. The J segment lost 6 bases and the V segment lost 1 base, leaving 0 bases of the junction unmatched.

This clone was seen only a few times. The chain combines TRBV19 with TRBJ1-6; D not resolved. V lost 1 base and J 0 bases, leaving 10 bases between the germline ends. This CDR3 contains 17 residues. The germline CDR1 and CDR2 sequences are LNHDA and SQIVND (reference sequence). The CDR3 spells CASSIGRVSSYNSPLHF. DNA for the CDR3: TGTGCCAGTAGTATAGGGCGGGTCAGCTCCTATAATTCACCCCTCCACTTT.

J is TRBJ2-1 and V is TRBV4-1, with D unresolved. This CDR3 has 15 amino acids. The germline V gene has CDR1 MGHRA and CDR2 YSYEKL. V gave up 0 bases and J gave up 7 bases, with 13 bases separating them. The CDR3 DNA sequence: TGCGCCAGCAGCCAAGATATTACCCATCTAAATGAGCAGTTCTTC. As protein: CASSQDITHLNEQFF.

The rearrangement joins TRBV19 to TRBJ2-2, with 7 bases identical to TRBD2. The V gene end was trimmed by 4 bases and the J gene end by 7 bases; junction bases not matched to a gene: 12. This CDR3 has 16 amino acids. The germline V gene has CDR1 LNHDA and CDR2 SQIVND (reference sequence). Here the CDR3 reads CASSTPGTTLNGELFF. The CDR3 nucleotides read TGTGCCAGTAGTACCCCCGGGACTACCCTTAACGGGGAGCTGTTTTTT.

This clone was observed a few times. The V and J genes are TRBV6-5 and TRBJ2-5; D is uncertain. The V end was cut by 5 bases, the J end by 1 base, with 11 bases between. Per the germline V gene, CDR1 is MNHEY and CDR2 is SVGAGI. CDR3 length: 14 amino acids. The CDR3 sequence: CASSVTGFQETQYF. CDR3 bases: TGTGCCAGCAGTGTGACTGGGTTCCAAGAGACCCAGTACTTC.

This chain links TRBV7-2 with TRBJ2-1, with 13 positions matching TRBD2. V dropped 5 bases and J dropped 8; count of bases not matched to a gene: 6. The CDR3 extends over 15 amino acids. Germline-derived CDR1 and CDR2 are SGHTA and FQGNSA. CDR3 region: CASSQGLAGIDEQFF. DNA of the CDR3: TGTGCCAGCAGCCAGGGACTAGCGGGGATAGATGAGCAGTTCTTC.

This clone came up a few times. J is TRBJ2-3 and V is TRBV7-2; a weak D match, TRBD2 (5 bases). The CDR3 is 13 amino acids. Trimming took off 5 bases at V and 5 bases at J, with 11 bases between the two ends. Germline V lookup: CDR1 SGHTA, CDR2 FQGNSA. In DNA form, the CDR3 reads TGTGCCAGCAGCCAGGCACTAGGAGATACGCAGTATTTT. This encodes CASSQALGDTQYF. The full variable domain, rest sourced from reference TRBV7-2 and TRBJ2-3, is GAGVSQSPSNKVTEKGKDVELRCDPISGHTALYWYRQSLGQGLEFLIYFQGNSAPDKSGLPSDRFSAERTGGSVSTLTIQRTQQEDSAVYLCASSQALGDTQYFGPGTRLTVL.

The J gene is TRBJ1-1, the V gene TRBV9; no clear D. CDR1 and CDR2 from the germline V gene are SGDLS and YYNGEE. V dropped 3 bases and J dropped 2 bases, with 14 bases sitting between them. The CDR3 sequence is 15 residues long. For the CDR3, the DNA is TGTGCCAGCAGCGCCCACAGCAGACCTAACACTGAAGCTTTCTTT. Its translation is CASSAHSRPNTEAFF.

This clone has a handful of counts. The chain has TRBV4-3 and TRBJ1-4; the D gene is possibly TRBD1 (6 bases). V lost 0 bases, J lost 6 bases, and 11 bases lay in between. CDR1 LGHNA and CDR2 YSLEER come from the germline V gene. CDR3 size: 15 residues. DNA of the CDR3: TGCGCCAGCAGCCAAGATTCGGGGGGCGATGAAAAACTGTTTTTT. Translation gives CASSQDSGGDEKLFF.

In its sample, this clone was seen a few times. This sequence joins TRBV5-6 and TRBJ1-2; maybe TRBD1 (5 bases). The CDR3 length is 14 residues. CDR1 is SGHDT and CDR2 is YYEEEE in the germline V gene. Trimming left V 4 bases short and J 2 bases short, with 12 bases between. The CDR3 DNA is TGTGCCAGCAGCAGGGACGGGGGGAACTATGGCTACACCTTC. Encoded protein: CASSRDGGNYGYTF.

The chain is built from TRBV2 and TRBJ2-3; TRBD2 aligns across 7 bases. This CDR3 has 14 amino acids. The germline gives CDR1 SNHLY, CDR2 FYNNEI. Germline trimming cut 7 bases from V and 5 bases from J; bases unmatched to any gene: 9. For the CDR3, the DNA is TGTGCCAGCACCCAAAGCGGGGCGATAGATACGCAGTATTTT. Protein sequence: CASTQSGAIDTQYF.

This clone has a handful of counts. The chain combines TRBV7-2 with TRBJ2-5; D unresolved. CDR3 length equals 12 residues. The germline CDR1 and CDR2 sequences are SGHTA and FQGNSA. Trimming left V 5 bases short and J 3 bases short, with 7 bases between. CDR3 nucleotides: TGTGCCAGCAGCCAGTACGAAGAGACCCAGTACTTC. Translating gives CASSQYEETQYF.